Listed below are T cell receptor beta chains from one sample, sequenced in a study of blood T cell repertoires in COVID-19. Sequenced by immunoSEQ multiplex PCR; TCRdb stores in-frame clones only, minus some. The repertoire consists of about 42,000 clones, with roughly 76% occurring once and the leading ten covering 25% to 30%. Sequencing was carried out using peripheral blood. Receptors were obtained from a woman aged 70-85 years with acute or convalescent COVID-19. Both conserved end residues are part of each CDR3. D genes are given only for firm matches. Some rows mark clone size as missing; the rest say once, few, many or name a class of expanded clone.

V gene	D gene	J gene	clone size	CDR3 protein	CDR3 DNA
TRBV3-1/TRBV3-2	NA	TRBJ1-3	once	CASSHSAGQNSGNTIYF	TGTGCCAGCAGCCACTCCGCCGGACAGAACTCTGGAAACACCATATATTTT
TRBV27	NA	TRBJ2-7	NA	CASIGPGTLEQYF	TGTGCCAGCATCGGACCAGGGACACTCGAGCAGTACTTC
TRBV7-7	NA	TRBJ2-5	NA	CASSLLGHGETQYF	TGTGCTAGCAGCTTATTGGGCCACGGCGAGACCCAGTACTTC
TRBV5-6	NA	TRBJ2-4	NA	CASSVYRVRAKNIQYF	TGTGCCAGCAGCGTTTACAGGGTGAGAGCCAAAAACATTCAGTACTTC
TRBV28	NA	TRBJ1-2	NA	CASSQGGYGYTF	TGTGCCAGCAGTCAGGGAGGCTATGGCTACACCTTC
TRBV6-6	NA	TRBJ1-3	NA	CASSLDRYSGNTIYF	TGTGCCAGCAGCCTAGACAGGTACTCTGGAAACACCATATATTTT
TRBV6-5	NA	TRBJ1-5	NA	CASSKTAYQPQHF	TGTGCCAGCAGTAAGACAGCGTATCAGCCCCAGCATTTT
TRBV2	TRBD2	TRBJ2-5	NA	CASRKSGGIIQETQYF	TGTGCCAGCCGAAAGAGCGGGGGAATAATCCAAGAGACCCAGTACTTC
TRBV19	TRBD2	TRBJ2-1	NA	CASRTSGDSHNEQFF	TGTGCCAGTAGGACTAGCGGGGACTCCCACAATGAGCAGTTCTTC
TRBV14	TRBD2	TRBJ2-3	few	CASSPRGGSVTDTQYF	TGTGCCAGCAGCCCCCGGGGCGGGAGCGTCACAGATACGCAGTATTTT
TRBV19	NA	TRBJ1-1	NA	CASSLSYRRMNTEAFF	TGTGCCAGTAGTCTTTCTTACAGAAGGATGAACACTGAAGCTTTCTTT
TRBV24-1	NA	TRBJ1-5	NA	CATSDISGQPNQPQHF	TGTGCCACCAGTGATATTAGTGGACAGCCCAATCAGCCCCAGCATTTT
TRBV3-1/TRBV3-2	NA	TRBJ1-1	few	CASSPQTMNTEAFF	TGTGCCAGCAGCCCACAGACCATGAACACTGAAGCTTTCTTT
TRBV30	TRBD1	TRBJ2-7	NA	CAWSGGRYEQYF	TGTGCCTGGTCAGGGGGCAGGTACGAGCAGTACTTC
TRBV28	TRBD1	TRBJ1-5	few	CASRKQGGSGYSNQPQHF	TGTGCCAGCAGGAAACAGGGGGGGAGTGGGTATAGCAATCAGCCCCAGCATTTT
TRBV7-3	NA	TRBJ1-2	NA	CASSLSGSNYGYTF	TGTGCCAGCAGCTTATCAGGGTCTAACTATGGCTACACCTTC
TRBV29-1	NA	TRBJ1-1	NA	CSVLANTEAFF	TGCAGCGTCCTAGCTAACACTGAAGCTTTCTTT
TRBV29-1	TRBD1	TRBJ2-1	NA	CSVVGTGYNEQFF	TGCAGCGTTGTAGGGACAGGTTACAATGAGCAGTTCTTC
TRBV6-5	NA	TRBJ1-1	NA	CASRMVAENTEAFF	TGTGCCAGCCGTATGGTGGCAGAAAACACTGAAGCTTTCTTT
TRBV6-2/TRBV6-3	TRBD2	TRBJ2-7	once	CASSALAGGYEQYF	TGTGCCAGCAGCGCCTTAGCGGGGGGCTACGAGCAGTACTTC
TRBV6-2/TRBV6-3	TRBD1	TRBJ2-3	once	CASSADRGLTQYF	TGTGCCAGCAGTGCGGACAGGGGTTTGACGCAGTATTTT
TRBV28	TRBD1	TRBJ1-1	NA	CASSLSRQGWTEAFF	TGTGCCAGCAGTTTATCCCGACAGGGTTGGACTGAAGCTTTCTTT
TRBV10-3	NA	TRBJ1-1	NA	CATRLTENHEAFF	TGTGCCACCCGACTGACAGAGAACCATGAAGCTTTCTTT
TRBV3-1/TRBV3-2	TRBD1	TRBJ1-1	NA	CASSQGDRGYTEAFF	TGTGCCAGCAGCCAAGGGGACAGGGGTTACACTGAAGCTTTCTTT
TRBV28	TRBD1	TRBJ2-3	NA	CASRFRDRGTDTQYF	TGTGCCAGCAGGTTCCGGGACAGGGGCACAGATACGCAGTATTTT
TRBV7-3	TRBD1	TRBJ2-7	NA	CASSTGQGYEQYF	TGTGCCAGCAGTACGGGACAGGGCTACGAGCAGTACTTC
TRBV3-1/TRBV3-2	NA	TRBJ2-1	few	CASSQDLRLYIGGIDNEQFF	TGTGCCAGCAGCCAAGATCTAAGGTTGTATATTGGCGGGATAGACAATGAGCAGTTCTTC
TRBV7-3	NA	TRBJ1-6	NA	CASSLGPSQNSPLHF	TGTGCCAGCAGCTTAGGTCCCTCCCAGAATTCACCCCTCCACTTT
TRBV9	TRBD2	TRBJ2-2	NA	CASSGLAGAGELFF	TGTGCCAGCAGTGGACTAGCGGGAGCCGGGGAGCTGTTTTTT
TRBV28	NA	TRBJ2-3	few	CASSLIGGAYLGTDTQYF	TGTGCCAGCAGTTTGATAGGGGGGGCCTATTTGGGCACAGATACGCAGTATTTT
TRBV27	TRBD1	TRBJ1-1	NA	CASSLWTGPNTEAFF	TGTGCCAGCAGTTTATGGACAGGCCCGAACACTGAAGCTTTCTTT
TRBV6-6	NA	TRBJ2-1	NA	CASSFTGNSYNEQFF	TGTGCCAGCAGTTTTACGGGGAACTCCTACAATGAGCAGTTCTTC
TRBV18	TRBD1	TRBJ1-4	NA	CASSPPVGGTGGAGTEKLFF	TGTGCCAGCTCACCACCGGTCGGTGGGACAGGGGGCGCGGGAACTGAAAAACTGTTTTTT
TRBV11-2	TRBD1	TRBJ1-6	NA	CASSLVRGQENSPLHF	TGTGCCAGCAGCTTAGTAAGGGGACAGGAAAATTCACCCCTCCACTTT
TRBV28	NA	TRBJ2-5	NA	CASSSGTARPQYF	TGTGCCAGCAGTTCTGGGACTGCCCGACCCCAGTACTTC
TRBV7-9	TRBD1	TRBJ2-2	NA	CASSLRPSGTDTGELFF	TGTGCCAGCAGCTTACGCCCCTCCGGGACAGACACCGGGGAGCTGTTTTTT
TRBV19	NA	TRBJ1-1	NA	CASSPNLNTEAFF	TGTGCCAGTAGTCCAAACTTGAACACTGAAGCTTTCTTT
TRBV18	TRBD1	TRBJ1-2	NA	CASSQGDREHGYTF	TGTGCCAGCTCACAAGGGGACAGGGAACATGGCTACACCTTC
TRBV5-4	NA	TRBJ1-2	NA	CASSMAQRFLNYGYTF	TGTGCCAGCAGCATGGCCCAGAGGTTCCTGAACTATGGCTACACCTTC
TRBV10-3	TRBD1	TRBJ2-7	NA	CAISRTGDYEQYF	TGTGCCATCAGCAGGACAGGAGACTACGAGCAGTACTTC
TRBV4-1	TRBD1	TRBJ1-2	NA	CASSRGQGYGYTF	TGCGCCAGCAGCCGCGGACAGGGGTATGGCTACACCTTC
TRBV19	NA	TRBJ1-5	NA	CASSIKGYYSNQPQHF	TGTGCCAGTAGTATTAAAGGCTACTATAGCAATCAGCCCCAGCATTTT